Described below is a single T cell receptor beta chain sequence and its context. Per the original data handling: Reference gene primer amplification in the assay estimated nucleated cell counts. Data came from immunoSEQ multiplex PCR; TCRdb stores just in-frame clones and leaves some out. The DNA gave D and trimming, while V, J and clone size come from that table. Found here are around 150,000 clones, over 80% of them singletons; the top ten hold almost 9%. The source of the sample is a study of blood T cell repertoires in COVID-19. Study-wide background: The origin of the acute and convalescent COVID-19 samples was the United States, Italy and Spain. In each case, the material was cDNA or gDNA derived from T cells, B-cell-depleted T cells, or PBMCs.

The sequence was obtained from a man aged 25-45 years with COVID-19, enrolled during active disease. The source material was peripheral blood.

The CDR3 loop is CASSPLGGTYNEQFF. The CDR3 nucleotides are TGTGCCAGCTCACCACTTGGCGGGACTTACAATGAGCAGTTCTTC. This sequence joins TRBV18 and TRBJ2-1; perhaps TRBD2 as D (6 bases). Germline-derived CDR1 and CDR2 are KGHSH and LQKENI. This CDR3 is built from 15 residues. The V gene lost 1 base and the J gene lost 4 bases, with 11 bases spanning the gap.